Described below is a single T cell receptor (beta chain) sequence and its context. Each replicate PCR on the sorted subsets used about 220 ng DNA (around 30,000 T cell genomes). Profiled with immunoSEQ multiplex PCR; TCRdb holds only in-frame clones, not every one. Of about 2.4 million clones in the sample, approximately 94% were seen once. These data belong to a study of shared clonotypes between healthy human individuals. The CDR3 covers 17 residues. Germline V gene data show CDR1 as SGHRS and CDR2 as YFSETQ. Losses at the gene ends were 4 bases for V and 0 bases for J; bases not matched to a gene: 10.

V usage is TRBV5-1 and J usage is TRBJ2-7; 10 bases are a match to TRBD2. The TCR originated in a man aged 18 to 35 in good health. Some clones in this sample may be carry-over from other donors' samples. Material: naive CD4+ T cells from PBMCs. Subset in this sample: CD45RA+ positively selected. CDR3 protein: CASSPYPGTSVSYEQYF. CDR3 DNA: TGCGCCAGCAGCCCCTATCCCGGGACTAGCGTCTCCTACGAGCAGTACTTC.